This T cell receptor beta chain is drawn from a study of T cells after yellow fever vaccination. The overall study: It was SMART-Seq v4 Ultra Low Input that prepared the fractions with low cell numbers.

5'RACE template switching added a universal primer site and UMIs to TCR cDNA. TCRdb re-called the 5' RACE reads through MiXCR, storing one row per CDR3 protein. The sample gives hundreds of thousands of distinct CDR3 sequences, about 12% of which show up once; more than 12% is in the top ten. In its sample, this clonotype was seen a few times. Its specificity is unknown. Whole-study results and caveats: The secondary response was weaker but peaked faster, day 5 versus 15.

The V gene's germline CDR1 is DFQATT and CDR2 SNEGSKA (reference sequence). The length of the CDR3 is 11 residues. The V end lost 3 bases, the J end lost 4 bases, and 4 bases lay between the germline ends. This chain links TRBV20-1 with TRBJ1-3; no clear D. The specimen comprised PBMCs, sampled on the day of the yellow fever booster vaccination. The TCR sequence derives from a young man who received the YFV17D yellow fever vaccine. This CDR3 reads CSASWGNTIYF. The CDR3 DNA is TGCAGTGCTAGTTGGGGAAACACCATATATTTT.